The subject of this entry is one T cell receptor beta chain. As yet, its antigen is unknown. An end of the junction does not agree with germline; a read error may underlie this. The sample comes from a study of T cells after yellow fever vaccination. Study details: Low-cell-number fractions underwent preparation using SMART-Seq v4 Ultra Low Input. Points from the study as a whole: A limited proportion of clonotypes was detected within both the CD4 and CD8 compartments. Peaking faster, on day 5 versus 15, the secondary response was nonetheless weaker.

Using its own MiXCR run on the 5' RACE reads, TCRdb lists one record per CDR3 protein. The table has a few hundred thousand distinct CDR3 sequences, about 6% seen once; the top ten hold about 15%. There are 12 residues in the CDR3. Germline CDR1 and CDR2: SEHNR and FQNEAQ (reference sequence). The source is a man under 40 who received the YFV17D yellow fever vaccine. Here the sequenced sample was PBMCs, taken 5 days after the yellow fever booster vaccination. The rearrangement links TRBV7-9 to TRBJ2-1; D call uncertain. The CDR3 region is CSSSLVRGEQFF. The DNA for the CDR3 is TGTTCCAGCAGCTTAGTGCGCGGTGAGCAGTTCTTC.